Each of the 14 T cell receptor beta chains below was sequenced from the same sample in a study of Graves' ophthalmopathy and Graves' hyperthyroidism. Amplification of TCR beta CDR3 regions used RNA transcripts. A first-round RT-PCR used HTBI primers, followed by a second-round multiplex PCR. Using its own MiXCR run on the multiplex PCR reads, TCRdb lists one record per CDR3 protein. The sample has 1 million to 1.3 million distinct CDR3 sequences; less than 45% are singletons. Sequenced: peripheral blood or thyroid tissue (not recorded which). Receptors originate from an adult man with Graves' hyperthyroidism.

J is TRBJ1-5 and V is TRBV12-3 or TRBV12-4; D is ambiguous. Trimming took off 2 bases at V and 6 bases at J, with 11 bases between the two ends. This CDR3 has 14 residues. The CDR3: CASSLKAWSQPQHF. CDR3 DNA sequence: TGTGCCAGCAGTTTAAAGGCTTGGAGTCAGCCCCAGCATTTT.

The chain carries TRBV13 and TRBJ1-1; D is possibly TRBD1 (5 bases). CDR3 length: 14 residues. Germline V gene sequence: CDR1 PRHDT, CDR2 FYEKMQ (reference sequence). V lost 4 bases and J lost 7, with 16 bases in between. In DNA, the CDR3 is TGTGCCAGCAGCTACAGGACGGTTCTGGGTGAAGCTTTCTTT. It encodes CASSYRTVLGEAFF.

The V and J genes are TRBV2 and TRBJ1-5, with TRBD1 matching over 8 bases. From germline, CDR1 is SNHLY and CDR2 FYNNEI. J gave up 6 bases and V 6 bases, and 7 bases lay outside the gene matches. The CDR3 is made up of 14 amino acids. The DNA of the CDR3 is TGTGCCAGCAGACGACAGGGGTTGGGTCAGCCCCAGCATTTT. It encodes CASRRQGLGQPQHF.

At least ten counts were recorded for this clonotype. The J gene is TRBJ1-5, the V gene TRBV4-2; D gene uncertain. The CDR3 is 13 residues long. Trimming stripped 0 bases from V and 5 bases from J, with 5 bases between. Germline assignment: CDR1 LGHNA and CDR2 YNFKEQ. CDR3 sequence (DNA): TGTGCCAGCAGCCAAGATACTGATCAGCCCCAGCATTTT. It specifies CASSQDTDQPQHF.

In its sample, this clonotype was seen many times. CDR3 region: CSAAPLVGGEQYF. The CDR3 DNA sequence: TGCAGTGCTGCCCCACTAGTCGGGGGCGAGCAGTACTTC. The chain recombines TRBV20-1 with TRBJ2-7; D is possibly TRBD2 (6 bases). V lost 5 bases, J lost 6 bases, and 17 bases lay in between. CDR1 and CDR2 from the germline V gene are DFQATT and SNEGSKA (reference sequence). This CDR3 is 13 amino acids long.

The chain links TRBV20-1 to TRBJ1-1; weak D call: TRBD1 (6 bases). This CDR3 has 12 residues. Germline V lookup: CDR1 DFQATT, CDR2 SNEGSKA (reference sequence). V was cut by 7 bases and J by 1 base, with 10 bases left in between. CDR3 sequence (DNA): TGCAGTGGGGACACGCAGAACACTGAAGCTTTCTTT. Translated: CSGDTQNTEAFF.

In this sample, this clonotype turned up a few times. This chain uses TRBV27 with TRBJ1-2; 7 bases agree with TRBD1. After removal of 5 bases from V and 10 bases from J, the junction contained 7 bases not matched to a gene. The CDR3 has 12 residues. Germline CDR1 and CDR2: MNHEY and SMNVEV (reference sequence). The CDR3 is CASSPRGQLYTF. Here the CDR3 DNA reads TGTGCCAGCAGTCCCCGGGGACAGCTCTACACCTTC.

The table lists this clonotype with a count of one. No conserved phenylalanine or tryptophan ends this CDR3, so it is likely a read error. The chain employs TRBV9 and TRBJ2-7; D not resolved. V was clipped by 4 bases and J by 6 bases, with 8 bases between them. The CDR3 totals 11 residues. Germline V CDR1 and CDR2: SGDLS, YYNGEE. CDR3 nucleotide sequence: TGTGCCAGCAGCTCGGGTTCCGAGCAGTACTTG. This sequence encodes CASSSGSEQYL.

Notes on this clonotype: Sequence at one end of the junction differs from germline and may be a read error. This chain joins TRBV7-2 and TRBJ2-6; D is unclear. The CDR3 is 13 residues long. Per the germline V gene, CDR1 is SGHTA and CDR2 is FQGNSA. In DNA form, the CDR3 reads TGTGCCAGCAGCTTAAGGATGGCCTACGTCCTGACTTTC. Translation gives CASSLRMAYVLTF.

This clonotype has a count of ten or more. The chain has TRBV15 and TRBJ2-6; D call uncertain. The CDR3 sequence is 13 residues long. The V gene lost 6 bases and the J gene lost 2 bases, with 5 bases spanning the gap. Per germline, CDR1 LNHNV and CDR2 YYDKDF (reference sequence). CDR3 sequence (DNA): TGTGCCACCAGGGGCGCTGGGGCCAACGTCCTGACTTTC. It encodes CATRGAGANVLTF.

At least ten counts were recorded for this clonotype. The chain is built from TRBV7-8 and TRBJ2-7; D is ambiguous. Looked up from germline, CDR1 is SGHVS and CDR2 is FQNEAQ. The CDR3 consists of 14 residues. V lost 1 base, J lost 4 bases, and 11 bases lay in between. The CDR3 sequence: CASSLGVGGYEQYF. In DNA form, the CDR3 reads TGTGCCAGCAGCTTAGGGGTCGGTGGGTACGAGCAGTACTTC.

Many counts were recorded for this clonotype. This rearrangement joins TRBV7-9 to TRBJ2-5, with D unclear. CDR3 size: 14 residues. V shed 1 base and J shed 5 bases, with 11 bases lying between them. Germline V gene sequence: CDR1 SEHNR, CDR2 FQNEAQ (reference sequence). CDR3 sequence reads: CASSLGVGLETQYF. In DNA form, the CDR3 reads TGTGCCAGCAGCTTAGGTGTGGGATTGGAGACCCAGTACTTC.

Points on this clonotype: The final CDR3 position lacks the conserved phenylalanine or tryptophan, pointing to a likely read error. This rearrangement joins TRBV10-3 to TRBJ1-1, with TRBD1 matching 7 bases. This CDR3 is 14 amino acids long. V gave up 4 bases and J gave up 3 bases; unmatched junction bases: 5. CDR1 ENHRY and CDR2 SYGVKD come from the germline V gene. The CDR3 protein is CAISVQGWDTEAFS. In DNA form, the CDR3 reads TGTGCCATCAGTGTACAGGGGTGGGACACTGAAGCTTTCTCT.

For this clonotype: Since a much larger clone is just one base distant, this may be a read error. V gene TRBV7-2 combines with J gene TRBJ2-7, with D perhaps matching TRBD1 or TRBD2 (5 bases each). Germline CDR1 is SGHTA and CDR2 is FQGNSA. The CDR3 runs 14 residues. The CDR3 DNA reads as TGTGCCAACAGCACCGGGACCCAAATCTACGAGCAGTACTTC. This gives the protein CANSTGTQIYEQYF.